These T cell receptor beta chains were read from a single sample in a study of T cells expressing NK-cell markers. TCRdb reanalyzed the 5' RACE reads and collapses them to one entry per CDR3 protein, without DNA. The repertoire table contains 500,000 to 700,000 distinct CDR3 sequences. Material: blood T cells: a sorted CD56 or NKG2C T cell subset, CD4+ or CD8+ T cells, or bulk PBMC T cells (not recorded which). The receptors here all came from a man aged 18-30 years in good health. Both conserved end residues are part of each CDR3. Each record gives: CDR3 length, V gene, J gene, CDR3 protein.

cdr3_length: 16; v_call: TRBV15; j_call: TRBJ2-1; cdr3_aa: CATSRESRPSYNEQFF
cdr3_length: 14; v_call: TRBV12-3/TRBV12-4; j_call: TRBJ2-1; cdr3_aa: CASKPLSAYNEQFF
cdr3_length: 15; v_call: TRBV12-3/TRBV12-4; j_call: TRBJ2-1; cdr3_aa: CASSALRDRYNEQFF
cdr3_length: 17; v_call: TRBV28; j_call: TRBJ2-6; cdr3_aa: CASRSRLLESGANVLTF
cdr3_length: 15; v_call: TRBV3-1; j_call: TRBJ2-3; cdr3_aa: CASRDSGVVSDTQYF
cdr3_length: 14; v_call: TRBV20-1; j_call: TRBJ1-6; cdr3_aa: CSASQQGTNSPLHF
cdr3_length: 14; v_call: TRBV7-9; j_call: TRBJ2-1; cdr3_aa: CASSLGGTHNEQFF
cdr3_length: 12; v_call: TRBV27; j_call: TRBJ2-5; cdr3_aa: CASGHLQETQYF
cdr3_length: 14; v_call: TRBV24-1; j_call: TRBJ2-4; cdr3_aa: CATAASGAKNIQYF
cdr3_length: 13; v_call: TRBV6-2/TRBV6-3; j_call: TRBJ2-3; cdr3_aa: CASSALKIDTQYF
cdr3_length: 15; v_call: TRBV27; j_call: TRBJ1-1; cdr3_aa: CASSLTTALNTEAFF
cdr3_length: 18; v_call: TRBV25-1; j_call: TRBJ2-1; cdr3_aa: CASSEWGASGSSYNEQFF
cdr3_length: 16; v_call: TRBV20-1; j_call: TRBJ2-7; cdr3_aa: CSVPGLAGGPGHEQYF
cdr3_length: 16; v_call: TRBV7-6; j_call: TRBJ1-1; cdr3_aa: CASSSYPEGMNTEAFF
cdr3_length: 13; v_call: TRBV10-3; j_call: TRBJ2-1; cdr3_aa: CAISVGLAAEQFF
cdr3_length: 14; v_call: TRBV3-1; j_call: TRBJ2-2; cdr3_aa: CASSAGSFMGELFF
cdr3_length: 15; v_call: TRBV30; j_call: TRBJ2-7; cdr3_aa: CAWVPSGREGNEQYF
cdr3_length: 16; v_call: TRBV18; j_call: TRBJ2-5; cdr3_aa: CASSRYPEGYQETQYF
cdr3_length: 13; v_call: TRBV18; j_call: TRBJ2-3; cdr3_aa: CASSLRQTDTQYF
cdr3_length: 12; v_call: TRBV5-6; j_call: TRBJ1-2; cdr3_aa: CASSPGGGGYTF
cdr3_length: 13; v_call: TRBV29-1; j_call: TRBJ2-3; cdr3_aa: CSVESRGTDTQYF
cdr3_length: 16; v_call: TRBV20-1; j_call: TRBJ1-2; cdr3_aa: CSASITGTQKLDGYTF
cdr3_length: 19; v_call: TRBV12-3/TRBV12-4; j_call: TRBJ2-1; cdr3_aa: CASSPGQGLTFTSHNEQFF
cdr3_length: 16; v_call: TRBV9; j_call: TRBJ1-6; cdr3_aa: CASSVAMRGDNSPLHF
cdr3_length: 16; v_call: TRBV3-1; j_call: TRBJ2-1; cdr3_aa: CASSQGEGQVRNEQFF
cdr3_length: 15; v_call: TRBV20-1; j_call: TRBJ2-5; cdr3_aa: CSARRTGGSLKTQYF
cdr3_length: 15; v_call: TRBV27; j_call: TRBJ2-7; cdr3_aa: CASSLGGTGLGEQYF
cdr3_length: 12; v_call: TRBV29-1; j_call: TRBJ2-5; cdr3_aa: CSVQSAKETQYF
cdr3_length: 16; v_call: TRBV20-1; j_call: TRBJ2-3; cdr3_aa: CSARVGGSASTDTQYF
cdr3_length: 13; v_call: TRBV6-8; j_call: TRBJ2-5; cdr3_aa: CARDRGIQETQYF
cdr3_length: 15; v_call: TRBV5-1; j_call: TRBJ2-7; cdr3_aa: CASSKTGGPSYEQYF
cdr3_length: 17; v_call: TRBV7-9; j_call: TRBJ2-1; cdr3_aa: CASSPPRLGQIYNEQFF
cdr3_length: 16; v_call: TRBV5-1; j_call: TRBJ1-1; cdr3_aa: CASSLAPSLQNTEAFF
cdr3_length: 15; v_call: TRBV7-2; j_call: TRBJ2-1; cdr3_aa: CASLPKRELRDEQFF
cdr3_length: 13; v_call: TRBV13; j_call: TRBJ1-1; cdr3_aa: CASSLEIQSEAFF
cdr3_length: 19; v_call: TRBV11-2; j_call: TRBJ2-2; cdr3_aa: CASSRWSGRATPGAGELFF
cdr3_length: 15; v_call: TRBV12-3/TRBV12-4; j_call: TRBJ2-5; cdr3_aa: CASSFRLEGEETQYF
cdr3_length: 14; v_call: TRBV12-3/TRBV12-4; j_call: TRBJ2-5; cdr3_aa: CASRARYTQETQYF
cdr3_length: 16; v_call: TRBV7-9; j_call: TRBJ1-2; cdr3_aa: CASSLGRREANYGYTF
cdr3_length: 19; v_call: TRBV6-2/TRBV6-3; j_call: TRBJ2-7; cdr3_aa: CASSYSNLNPGTTKYEQYF
cdr3_length: 17; v_call: TRBV24-1; j_call: TRBJ2-1; cdr3_aa: CATSDTLGRETYNEQFF